This T cell receptor beta chain was recorded in a study of T cells after yellow fever vaccination. About this clonotype: Its antigen is still unknown.

UMIs were added to TCR cDNA along with a universal primer site when it was made by 5'RACE template switching. TCRdb reanalysed the 5' RACE reads using MiXCR and keeps one entry per CDR3 protein. This repertoire shows 300,000 to 400,000 distinct CDR3 sequences, approximately 4.2% found once; its top ten account for around 24%. Germline-derived CDR1 and CDR2 are DFQATT and SNEGSKA (reference sequence). There are 13 residues in the CDR3. V dropped 3 bases and J dropped 7 bases, with 15 bases sitting between them. Study outcomes and limitations: Abundant contaminating clonotypes from the bulk population could appear in FACS-sorted repertoires. Only a minor proportion of clonotypes was detected across both CD4 and CD8 compartments.

The chain uses TRBV20-1 and TRBJ1-2; D gene ambiguous. The starting material was PBMCs, obtained 5 days after the yellow fever booster vaccination. The TCR sequence derives from a man younger than 30 who received the YFV17D yellow fever vaccine. The CDR3, as DNA: TGCAGTGCTAGGGGTGGGTCCCTCCCTGGCTACACCTTC. As protein: CSARGGSLPGYTF.